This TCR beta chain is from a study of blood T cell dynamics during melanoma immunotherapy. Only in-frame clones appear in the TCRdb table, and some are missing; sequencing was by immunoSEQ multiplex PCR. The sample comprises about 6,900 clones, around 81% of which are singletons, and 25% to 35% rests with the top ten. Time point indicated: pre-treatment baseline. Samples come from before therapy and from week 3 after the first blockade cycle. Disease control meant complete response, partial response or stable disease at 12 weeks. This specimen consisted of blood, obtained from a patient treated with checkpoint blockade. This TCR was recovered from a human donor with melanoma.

The CDR3 DNA is TGTGCCAGCAGCCTACAGGGATTTAACTATGGCTACACCTTC. The encoded protein is CASSLQGFNYGYTF. This chain uses TRBV7-8 with TRBJ1-2; D is possibly TRBD1 (6 bases). Trimming stripped 5 bases from V and 1 base from J, with 11 bases between. This CDR3 contains 14 residues. CDR1 and CDR2 (germline): SGHVS, FQNEAQ.